The text below deals with one T cell receptor beta chain. The antigen this receptor binds is unknown. Base qualities are not recorded, but no much larger clone differs from it by a single base. The time point label here, explained by the study, means: baseline before first vaccination. The vaccinee samples were drawn from two UK trials, COV001 and COV002, one of which was a single-blind randomized controlled phase 2/3 trial testing AZD1222 (ChAdOx1 nCoV-19) in healthy adults. For TCRbeta chain sequencing, PBMC samples from trial participants were taken at day 0 and at day 28 after the second dose. The CDR3 measures 14 amino acids from cysteine to phenylalanine. Of all the DNA, just the CDR3 is kept, 42 bases in frame from base 1. V loses 4 bases at its end and J loses 6 bases; junction bases beyond the gene matches: 7. The germline V gene gives CDR1 as SGHRS and CDR2 as YFSETQ. These data are taken from a study of T cell responses to AZD1222 COVID-19 vaccine (dated by TCRdb to about 2021). Background for the entire study: AZD1222 recipients with second doses at about 4 weeks or about 12 weeks were pooled, because spike-specific TCR depth and breadth did not differ between schedules. A total of more than 230 trial participants underwent TCR sequencing, of whom around 210 had received two doses of AZD1222 and some 25 had received two doses of the MenACWY control vaccine. Trial participants were enrolled by age into 18-55, 56-69 and 70-plus year subgroups, with about 150, 27 and 61 TCR-sequenced participants respectively. The paper's findings and limits, for the study overall: In the small 56-69-year group, the increase in depth fell short of significance, most likely because of low power. Because no samples from the day 14 peak response were available, repertoires could be characterized only after the peak T cell response. CD4 TCRs associated with the vaccine covered the entire spike protein, and the dominant responses were in regions 160-218 and 743-854. Most participants were white British and females outnumbered males, and the authors suggested that clonal diversity may have been underestimated. After two AZD1222 doses, both the breadth and the depth of spike-specific TCRs were significantly higher than at day 0 and than in MenACWY recipients. Epitopes outside the regions mutated in the B.1.351 and B.1.1.7 variants were reportedly recognized by nearly half of the unique spike-specific TCRs. Only six AZD1222 recipients were SARS-CoV-2 seropositive at baseline, limiting conclusions about previously exposed vaccinees.

The CDR3 regions of human TCRbeta chains were analyzed by immunosequencing. In the source study's methods: TCRs in the repertoires were matched against a reference library of SARS-CoV-2-specific TCRs that had been generated with the MIRA antigen-specificity platform. Breadth was defined as the fraction of unique TCRs that were SARS-CoV-2-associated, and depth was defined as the fraction of total T cells that were SARS-CoV-2-associated. Using the MIRA data, every spike-specific TCR was mapped to the spike region that the TCR reacted to and assigned to either a CD4 or a CD8 class. Log10-transformed breadth and depth values were compared by one-way ANOVA with Sidak's multiple comparisons tests. This is the immuneACCESS table as TCRdb keeps it, with only in-frame sequences that have V and J called. A part of the clones is gone; compared with another copy, unresolved V genes explain less than half, and the rest is unexplained. V and J calls plus clone size are reproduced from that table; the DNA served to infer D and trimming. This sample has roughly 160,000 clones in its table, and roughly 93% of those were observed once. Of the sample, about 0.9% falls within the top ten clones.

The rearranged segments are TRBV5-1 and TRBJ2-1; TRBD1 matches 7 bases in the middle. Sequenced material: peripheral blood, taken on day 0 of AZD1222 vaccination. The TCR originated in an adult in good health. The CDR3 reads CASSRTGLFNEQFF. The bases read TGCGCCAGCAGCAGGACAGGTTTGTTCAATGAGCAGTTCTTC.